This TCR beta chain was obtained from a study of blood T cell repertoires in COVID-19. Study at large: Acute and convalescent COVID-19 specimens originated in the United States, Italy and Spain. Nucleic acid was either cDNA or gDNA, and it came from T cells, B-cell-depleted T cells, or PBMCs.

Methods used by the authors: Estimated nucleated cell counts came from reference gene primer amplification. Only in-frame clones appear in the TCRdb table, and some are missing; sequencing was by immunoSEQ multiplex PCR. V and J calls plus clone size are reproduced from that table; the DNA served to infer D and trimming. The table records 85,000 to 130,000 clones, about 64% of them present only once. V shed 7 bases and J 10 bases; nucleotides not matched to a gene: 12. The CDR3 covers 15 residues. Germline-derived CDR1 and CDR2 are SNHLY and FYNNEI. The source material was peripheral blood. The chain carries TRBV2 and TRBJ1-6; 8 bases are a match to TRBD1. This clonotype was sampled from a human donor with acute or convalescent COVID-19. The donor label of this sample is uncertain. The CDR3 nucleotides read TGTGCCAGCACCGGCAACGGACAGGGTTCGTCACCCCTCCACTTT. Its protein product is CASTGNGQGSSPLHF.